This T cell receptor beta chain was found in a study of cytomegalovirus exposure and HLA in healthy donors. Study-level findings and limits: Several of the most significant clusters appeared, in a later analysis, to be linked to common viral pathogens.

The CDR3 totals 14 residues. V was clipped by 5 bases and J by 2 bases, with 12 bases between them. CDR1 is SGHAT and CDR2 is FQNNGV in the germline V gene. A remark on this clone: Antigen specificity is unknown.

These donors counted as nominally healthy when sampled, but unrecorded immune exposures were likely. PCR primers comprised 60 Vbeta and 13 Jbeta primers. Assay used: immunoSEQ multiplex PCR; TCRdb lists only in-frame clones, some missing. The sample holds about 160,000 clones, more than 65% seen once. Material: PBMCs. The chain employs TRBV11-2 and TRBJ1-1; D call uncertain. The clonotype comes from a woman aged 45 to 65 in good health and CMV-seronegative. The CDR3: CASSRAQRNTEAFF. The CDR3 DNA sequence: TGTGCCAGCAGCCGAGCCCAGCGAAACACTGAAGCTTTCTTT.